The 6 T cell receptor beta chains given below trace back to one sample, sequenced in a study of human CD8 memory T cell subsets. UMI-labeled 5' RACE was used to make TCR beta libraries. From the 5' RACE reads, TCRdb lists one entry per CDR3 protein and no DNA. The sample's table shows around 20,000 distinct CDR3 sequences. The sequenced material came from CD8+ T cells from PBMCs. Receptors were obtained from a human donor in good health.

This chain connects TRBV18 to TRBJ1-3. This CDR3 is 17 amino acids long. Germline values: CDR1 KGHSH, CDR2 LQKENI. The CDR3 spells CASSPQPYAGGGNTIYF.

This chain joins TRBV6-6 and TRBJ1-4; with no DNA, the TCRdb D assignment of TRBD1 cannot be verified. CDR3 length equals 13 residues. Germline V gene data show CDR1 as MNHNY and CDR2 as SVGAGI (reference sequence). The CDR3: CASEGGLSEKLFF.

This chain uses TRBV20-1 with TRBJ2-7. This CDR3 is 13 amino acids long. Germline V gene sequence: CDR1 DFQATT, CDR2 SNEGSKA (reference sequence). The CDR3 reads CSASELVVSEQYF.

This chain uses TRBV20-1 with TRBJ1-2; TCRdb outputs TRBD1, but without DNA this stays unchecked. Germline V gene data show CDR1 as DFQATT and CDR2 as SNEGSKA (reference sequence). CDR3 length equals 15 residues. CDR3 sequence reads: CSAFSYRDRNYGYTF.

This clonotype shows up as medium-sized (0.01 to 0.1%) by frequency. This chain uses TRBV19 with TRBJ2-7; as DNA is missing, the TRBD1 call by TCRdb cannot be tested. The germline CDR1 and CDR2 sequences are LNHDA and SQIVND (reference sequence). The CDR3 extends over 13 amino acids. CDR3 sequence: CASSSPVSYEQYF. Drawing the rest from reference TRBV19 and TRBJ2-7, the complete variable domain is DGGITQSPKYLFRKEGQNVTLSCEQNLNHDAMYWYRQDPGQGLRLIYYSQIVNDFQKGDIAEGYSVSREKKESFPLTVTSAQKNPTAFYLCASSSPVSYEQYFGPGTRLTVT.

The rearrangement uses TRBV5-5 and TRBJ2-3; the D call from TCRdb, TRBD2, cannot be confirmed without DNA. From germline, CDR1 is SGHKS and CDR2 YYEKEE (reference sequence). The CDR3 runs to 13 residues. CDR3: CASSLVEGITQYF.